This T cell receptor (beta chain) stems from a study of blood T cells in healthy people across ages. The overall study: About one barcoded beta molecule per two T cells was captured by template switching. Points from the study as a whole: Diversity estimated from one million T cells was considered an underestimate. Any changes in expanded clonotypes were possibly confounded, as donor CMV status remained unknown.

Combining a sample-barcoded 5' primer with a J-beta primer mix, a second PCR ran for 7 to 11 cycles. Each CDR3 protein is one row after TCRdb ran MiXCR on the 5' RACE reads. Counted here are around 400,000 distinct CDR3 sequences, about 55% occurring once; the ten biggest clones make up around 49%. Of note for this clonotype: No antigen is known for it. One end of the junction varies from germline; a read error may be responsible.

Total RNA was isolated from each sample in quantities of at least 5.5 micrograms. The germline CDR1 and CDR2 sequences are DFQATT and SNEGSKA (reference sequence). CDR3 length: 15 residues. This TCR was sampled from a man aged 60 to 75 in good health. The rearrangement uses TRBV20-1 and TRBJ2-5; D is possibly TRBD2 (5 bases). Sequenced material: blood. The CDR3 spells CSARSRTDLQETLYF. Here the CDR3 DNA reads TGCAGTGCTAGATCCCGGACGGACTTACAAGAGACCCTGTACTTC.